The present T cell receptor (beta chain) was sequenced within a study of blood T cells in healthy people across ages. A second PCR, run for about 6 to 12 cycles, used a sample-barcoded 5' primer plus a J-beta primer mix. All cDNA molecules were each tagged by a template-switch adaptor with 12 random nucleotides. Via MiXCR, TCRdb re-called the 5' RACE reads, giving one row per CDR3 protein. The sample has 1.5 million to 2 million distinct CDR3 sequences; roughly 27% are singletons. Germline V gives CDR1 KGHDR, CDR2 SFDVKD. The CDR3 is 15 amino acids. The junction had 11 bases not matched to a gene; V was cut back by 9 bases and J by 4 bases.

V is TRBV24-1 and J is TRBJ2-1; 7 nucleotides match TRBD1. The receptor's source is a woman younger than 45 in good health. The specimen was blood. For the CDR3, the DNA is TGTGCCACCGGGTATACAGGGGCCGATTACAATGAGCAGTTCTTC. This codes for CATGYTGADYNEQFF.